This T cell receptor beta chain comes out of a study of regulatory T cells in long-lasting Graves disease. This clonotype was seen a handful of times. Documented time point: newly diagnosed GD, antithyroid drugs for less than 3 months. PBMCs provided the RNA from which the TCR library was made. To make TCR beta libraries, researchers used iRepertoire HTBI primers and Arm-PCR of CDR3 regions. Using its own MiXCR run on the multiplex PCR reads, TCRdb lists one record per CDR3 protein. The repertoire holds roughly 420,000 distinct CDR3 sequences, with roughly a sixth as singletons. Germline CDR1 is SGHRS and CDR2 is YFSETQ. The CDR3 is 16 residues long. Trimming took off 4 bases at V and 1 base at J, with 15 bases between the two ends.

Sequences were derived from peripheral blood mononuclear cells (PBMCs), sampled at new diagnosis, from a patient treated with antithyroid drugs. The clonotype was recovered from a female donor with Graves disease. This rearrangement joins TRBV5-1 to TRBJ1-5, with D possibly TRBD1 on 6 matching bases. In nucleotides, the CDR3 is TGCGCCAGCAGCCCCCTCGGGGGCGGGAGCAATCAGCCCCAGCATTTT. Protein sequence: CASSPLGGGSNQPQHF.